This T cell receptor (beta chain) was recorded in a study of cytomegalovirus exposure and HLA in healthy donors. Broader study findings: Follow-up analysis seemed to connect common viral pathogens with several of the most significant clusters identified.

Points on this clone: The antigen remains undetermined.

The PCR ran on 60 Vbeta and 13 Jbeta primers. The assay was immunoSEQ multiplex PCR, and TCRdb's table has in-frame clones only and misses some. The sample consists of under 200,000 clones, around three quarters of them appearing once. The CDR3 spans 14 residues. CDR1 and CDR2 from the germline V gene are LNHDA and SQIVND (reference sequence). Losses at the gene ends were 8 bases for V and 7 bases for J; bases not matched to a gene: 10. The receptor comes from a man aged 35 to 55 in good health and CMV-seronegative. Sequenced input: PBMCs. The chain couples TRBV19 to TRBJ1-1; 10 bases map to TRBD1. The chain's CDR3 is CASGQGGLGSEAFF. The CDR3 DNA reads as TGTGCCAGTGGACAGGGGGGACTCGGTAGTGAAGCTTTCTTT.